This T cell receptor (beta chain) was captured by sequencing in a study of CD8 T cells in ankylosing spondylitis. Each CDR3 protein gets one entry after TCRdb re-called the 5' RACE reads with MiXCR. The sample shows roughly 100,000 distinct CDR3 sequences, about 8% of them seen only once. Study outcomes and limitations: Earlier literature documents some of the motif variants in reactive arthritis synovial fluid and blood. Typical of ankylosing spondylitis blood, it appeared, was a TCR beta motif of roughly eight highly homologous variants. From matched ankylosing spondylitis synovial fluid, disease-linked clones were reportedly recovered at significantly enriched levels.

The CDR3 is 17 amino acids. The V and J ends lost 0 bases and 2 bases respectively, with 11 bases between them. Per germline, CDR1 SGHAT and CDR2 FQNNGV. The sample holds many counts of this clonotype. Its target is unknown. The TCR originated in a male donor with ankylosing spondylitis or in good health (not recorded which). The chain uses TRBV11-2 and TRBJ2-6, with a weak D call TRBD2 (6 bases). The sequenced sample was blood, either unsorted or a sorted T cell fraction (not recorded which). The CDR3 region is CASSLDERRAGANVLTF. The CDR3 nucleotides are TGTGCCAGCAGCTTAGATGAGAGGAGGGCTGGGGCCAACGTCCTGACTTTC.